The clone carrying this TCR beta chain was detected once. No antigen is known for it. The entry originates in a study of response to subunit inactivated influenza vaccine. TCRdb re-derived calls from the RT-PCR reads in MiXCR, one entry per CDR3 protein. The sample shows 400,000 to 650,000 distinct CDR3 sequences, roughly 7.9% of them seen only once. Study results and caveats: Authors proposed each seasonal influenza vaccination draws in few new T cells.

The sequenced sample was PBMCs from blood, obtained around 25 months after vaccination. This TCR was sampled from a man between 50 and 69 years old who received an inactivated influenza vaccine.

Here the CDR3 DNA reads TGCGCCAGCAGCCAAGCCCGCCAAGGCGAGCAGTACTTC. Its translation: CASSQARQGEQYF. V and J are TRBV4-3 and TRBJ2-7; D ambiguous. The V end was cut by 1 base, the J end by 6 bases, with 10 bases between. The CDR3 has 13 residues. The germline CDR1 and CDR2 sequences are LGHNA and YSLEER.